This T cell receptor (beta chain) was found in a study of T cell responses to AZD1222 COVID-19 vaccine. Study observations and caveats: An increase in Spike-specific TCR breadth and depth was observed after two AZD1222 doses. As reported, nearly half of all spike-specific TCRs target variant regions that are unmutated.

Libraries were prepared by immunoSEQ multiplex PCR; TCRdb keeps only in-frame clonotypes and omits some of them. The sample gives roughly 100,000 clones, roughly nine tenths of which show up once; 3.5% to 4.5% is in the top ten. For this clone: Its target is not known.

V lost 3 bases, J lost 0 bases, and 15 bases lay in between. This CDR3 has 17 amino acids. Per the germline V gene, CDR1 is SNHLY and CDR2 is FYNNEI. V and J are TRBV2 and TRBJ1-5; tentative D call: TRBD1 (5 bases). The sequenced sample was peripheral blood, obtained on day 0 of AZD1222 vaccination. The receptor comes from an adult in good health. In DNA, the CDR3 is TGTGCCAGCAGTGATTTAGACGTGACAGATAGCAATCAGCCCCAGCATTTT. As protein: CASSDLDVTDSNQPQHF.